The present T cell receptor (beta chain) was sequenced within a study of PD-1 and CTLA-4 blockade in melanoma. TCRdb keeps only in-frame clones here, not all; method: immunoSEQ multiplex PCR. The sample consists of 25,000 to 35,000 clones, approximately 90% of them appearing once. This CDR3 is 15 amino acids long. Germline V gene sequence: CDR1 KGHDR, CDR2 SFDVKD. V gave up 4 bases and J gave up 2 bases, with 10 bases separating them. The rearrangement joins TRBV24-1 to TRBJ2-2; D ambiguous. Sequences were derived from CD8+ T cells from peripheral blood, sampled from a patient given anti-PD-1 treatment. The clonotype originates from a human donor with melanoma. The CDR3 nucleotides are TGTGCCACCAGTGACCTCCTTTCTAACACCGGGGAGCTGTTTTTT. Protein product: CATSDLLSNTGELFF.